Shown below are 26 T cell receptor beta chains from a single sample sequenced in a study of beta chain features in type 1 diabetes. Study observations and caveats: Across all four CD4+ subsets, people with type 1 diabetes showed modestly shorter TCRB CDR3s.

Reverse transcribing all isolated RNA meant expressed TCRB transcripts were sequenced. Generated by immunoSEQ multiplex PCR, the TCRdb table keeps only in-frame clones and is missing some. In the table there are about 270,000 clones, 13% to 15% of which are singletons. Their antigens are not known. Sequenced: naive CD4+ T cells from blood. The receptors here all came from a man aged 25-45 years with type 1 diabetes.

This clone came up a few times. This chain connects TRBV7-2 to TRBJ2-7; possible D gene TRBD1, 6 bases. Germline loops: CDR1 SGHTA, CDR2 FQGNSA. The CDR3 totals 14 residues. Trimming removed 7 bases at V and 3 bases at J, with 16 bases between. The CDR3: CASTLGQFSYEQYF. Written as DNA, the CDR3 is TGTGCCAGCACCCTGGGACAATTTAGCTACGAGCAGTACTTC.

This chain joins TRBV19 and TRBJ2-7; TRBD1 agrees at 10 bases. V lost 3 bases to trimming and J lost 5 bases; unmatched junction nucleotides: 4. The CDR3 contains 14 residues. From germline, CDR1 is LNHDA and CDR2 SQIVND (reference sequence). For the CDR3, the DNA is TGTGCCAGTAGTATTCGGGACAGGGGAGACGAGCAGTACTTC. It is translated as CASSIRDRGDEQYF.

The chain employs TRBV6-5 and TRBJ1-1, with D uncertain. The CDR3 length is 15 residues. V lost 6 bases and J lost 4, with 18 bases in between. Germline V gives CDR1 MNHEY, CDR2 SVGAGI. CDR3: CASRAWEISGTEAFF. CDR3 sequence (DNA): TGTGCCAGCAGAGCCTGGGAGATATCGGGCACTGAAGCTTTCTTT.

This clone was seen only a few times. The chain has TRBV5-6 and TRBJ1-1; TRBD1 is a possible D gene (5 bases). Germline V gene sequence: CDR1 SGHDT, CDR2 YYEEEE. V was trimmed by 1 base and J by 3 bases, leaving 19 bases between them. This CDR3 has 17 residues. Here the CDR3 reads CASSLKWQGGMDTEAFF. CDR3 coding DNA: TGTGCCAGCAGCTTGAAGTGGCAGGGAGGTATGGACACTGAAGCTTTCTTT.

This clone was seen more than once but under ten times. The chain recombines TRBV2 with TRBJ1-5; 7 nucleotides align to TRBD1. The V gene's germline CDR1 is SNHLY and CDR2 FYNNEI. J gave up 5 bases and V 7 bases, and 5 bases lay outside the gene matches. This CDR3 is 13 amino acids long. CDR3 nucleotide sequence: TGTGCCAGCAAAACAGGGGCCCATCAGCCCCAGCATTTT. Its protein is CASKTGAHQPQHF.

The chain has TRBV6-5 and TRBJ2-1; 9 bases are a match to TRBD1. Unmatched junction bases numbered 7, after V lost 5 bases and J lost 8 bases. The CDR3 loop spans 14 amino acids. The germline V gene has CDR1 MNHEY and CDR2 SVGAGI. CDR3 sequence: CASSLGQGWHEQFF. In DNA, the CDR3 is TGTGCCAGCAGTCTGGGACAGGGATGGCATGAGCAGTTCTTC.

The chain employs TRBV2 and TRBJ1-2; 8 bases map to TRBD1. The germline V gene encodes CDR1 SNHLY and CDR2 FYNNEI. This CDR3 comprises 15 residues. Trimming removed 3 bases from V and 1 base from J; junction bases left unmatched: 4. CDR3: CASSDSGQGNYGYTF. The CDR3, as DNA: TGTGCCAGCAGTGATTCCGGACAGGGTAACTATGGCTACACCTTC.

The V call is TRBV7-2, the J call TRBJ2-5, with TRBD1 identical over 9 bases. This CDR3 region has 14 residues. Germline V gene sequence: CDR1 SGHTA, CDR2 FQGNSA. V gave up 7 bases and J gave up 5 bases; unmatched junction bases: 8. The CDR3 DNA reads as TGTGCCAGCATCCCGGACAGGGGCAGGGAGACCCAGTACTTC. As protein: CASIPDRGRETQYF. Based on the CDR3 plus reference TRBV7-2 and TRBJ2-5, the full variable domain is GAGVSQSPSNKVTEKGKDVELRCDPISGHTALYWYRQSLGQGLEFLIYFQGNSAPDKSGLPSDRFSAERTGGSVSTLTIQRTQQEDSAVYLCASIPDRGRETQYFGPGTRLLVL.

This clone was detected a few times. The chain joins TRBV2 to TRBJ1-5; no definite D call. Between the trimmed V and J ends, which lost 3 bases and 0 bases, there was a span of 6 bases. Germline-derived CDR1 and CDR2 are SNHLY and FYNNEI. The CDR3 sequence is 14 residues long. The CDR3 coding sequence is TGTGCCAGCAGTGACAGGCATAGCAATCAGCCCCAGCATTTT. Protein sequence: CASSDRHSNQPQHF.

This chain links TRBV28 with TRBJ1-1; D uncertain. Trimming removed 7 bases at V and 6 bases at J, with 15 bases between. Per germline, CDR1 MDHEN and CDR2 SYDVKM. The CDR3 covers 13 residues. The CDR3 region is CASNPRRGPEAFF. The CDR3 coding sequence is TGTGCCAGCAACCCTCGGAGAGGGCCTGAAGCTTTCTTT.

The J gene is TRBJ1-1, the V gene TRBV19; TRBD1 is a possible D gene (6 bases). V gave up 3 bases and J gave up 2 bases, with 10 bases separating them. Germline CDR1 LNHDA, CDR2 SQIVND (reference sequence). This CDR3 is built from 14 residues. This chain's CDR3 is CASSIGQSNTEAFF. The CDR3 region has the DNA TGTGCCAGTAGTATTGGACAGTCAAACACTGAAGCTTTCTTT.

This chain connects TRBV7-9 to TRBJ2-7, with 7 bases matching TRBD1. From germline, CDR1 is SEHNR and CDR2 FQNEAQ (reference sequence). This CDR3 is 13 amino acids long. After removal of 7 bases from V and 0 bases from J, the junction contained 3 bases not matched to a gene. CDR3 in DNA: TGTGCCAGCAACAGGGACAGCTCCTACGAGCAGTACTTC. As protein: CASNRDSSYEQYF. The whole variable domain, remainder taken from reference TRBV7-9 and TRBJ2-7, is DTGVSQNPRHKITKRGQNVTFRCDPISEHNRLYWYRQTLGQGPEFLTYFQNEAQLEKSRLLSDRFSAERPKGSFSTLEIQRTEQGDSAMYLCASNRDSSYEQYFGPGTRLTVT.

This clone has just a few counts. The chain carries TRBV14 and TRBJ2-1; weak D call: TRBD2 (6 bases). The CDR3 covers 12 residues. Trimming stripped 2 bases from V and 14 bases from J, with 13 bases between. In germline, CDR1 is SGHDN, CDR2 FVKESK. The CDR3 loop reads CASSQFRRDKFF. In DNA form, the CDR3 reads TGTGCCAGCAGCCAATTCCGGCGGGATAAGTTCTTC.

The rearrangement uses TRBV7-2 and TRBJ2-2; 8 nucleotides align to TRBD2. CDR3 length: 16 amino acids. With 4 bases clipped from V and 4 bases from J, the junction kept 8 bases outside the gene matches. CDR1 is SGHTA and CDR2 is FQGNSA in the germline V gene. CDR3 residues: CASSSGTRSATGELFF. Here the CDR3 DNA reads TGTGCCAGCAGCTCCGGGACTAGGTCGGCCACCGGGGAGCTGTTTTTT.

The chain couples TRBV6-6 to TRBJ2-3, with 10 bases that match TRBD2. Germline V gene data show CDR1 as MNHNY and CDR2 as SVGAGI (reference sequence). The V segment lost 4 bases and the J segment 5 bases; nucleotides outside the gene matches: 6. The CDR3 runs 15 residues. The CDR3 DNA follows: TGTGCCAGCAGTTCCCCTAGCGGGAGCGTAGATACGCAGTATTTT. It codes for CASSSPSGSVDTQYF.

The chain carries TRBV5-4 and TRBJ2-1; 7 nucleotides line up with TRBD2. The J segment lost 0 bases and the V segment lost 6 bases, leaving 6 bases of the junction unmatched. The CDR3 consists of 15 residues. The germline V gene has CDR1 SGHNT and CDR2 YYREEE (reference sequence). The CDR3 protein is CASTLAPSSYNEQFF. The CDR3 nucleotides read TGTGCCAGCACACTAGCGCCCAGCTCCTACAATGAGCAGTTCTTC.

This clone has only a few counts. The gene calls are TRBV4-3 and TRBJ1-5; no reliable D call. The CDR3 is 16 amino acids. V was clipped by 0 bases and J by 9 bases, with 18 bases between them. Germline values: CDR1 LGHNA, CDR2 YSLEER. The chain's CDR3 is CASSQDSRPGLRPQHF. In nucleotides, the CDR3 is TGCGCCAGCAGCCAAGATAGTCGGCCTGGGCTTCGGCCCCAGCATTTT.

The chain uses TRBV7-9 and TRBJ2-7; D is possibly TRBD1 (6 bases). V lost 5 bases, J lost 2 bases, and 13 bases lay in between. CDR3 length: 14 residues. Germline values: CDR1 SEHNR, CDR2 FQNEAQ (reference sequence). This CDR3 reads CASSNNRDTYEQYF. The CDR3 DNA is TGTGCCAGCAGCAACAACAGGGATACCTACGAGCAGTACTTC.

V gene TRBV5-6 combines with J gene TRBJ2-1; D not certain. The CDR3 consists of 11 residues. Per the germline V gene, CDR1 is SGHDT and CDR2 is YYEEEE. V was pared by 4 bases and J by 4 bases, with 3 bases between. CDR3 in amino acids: CASSQYNEQFF. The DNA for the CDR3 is TGTGCCAGCAGCCAATACAATGAGCAGTTCTTC.

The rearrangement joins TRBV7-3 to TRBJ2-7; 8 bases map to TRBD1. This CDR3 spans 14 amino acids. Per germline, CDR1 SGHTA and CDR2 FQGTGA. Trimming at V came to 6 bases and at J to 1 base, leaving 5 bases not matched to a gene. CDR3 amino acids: CASSPQGGSYEQYF. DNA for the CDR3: TGTGCCAGCAGTCCACAGGGGGGTTCCTACGAGCAGTACTTC. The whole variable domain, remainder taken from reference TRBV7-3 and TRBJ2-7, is GAGVSQTPSNKVTEKGKYVELRCDPISGHTALYWYRQSLGQGPEFLIYFQGTGAADDSGLPNDRFFAVRPEGSVSTLKIQRTERGDSAVYLCASSPQGGSYEQYFGPGTRLTVT.

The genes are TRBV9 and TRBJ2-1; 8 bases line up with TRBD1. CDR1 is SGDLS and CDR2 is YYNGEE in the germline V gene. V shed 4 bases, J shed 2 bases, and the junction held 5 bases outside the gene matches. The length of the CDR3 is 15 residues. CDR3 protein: CASSTRTGPYNEQFF. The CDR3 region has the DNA TGTGCCAGCAGCACCCGGACAGGGCCCTACAATGAGCAGTTCTTC. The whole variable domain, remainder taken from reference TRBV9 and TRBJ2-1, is DSGVTQTPKHLITATGQRVTLRCSPRSGDLSVYWYQQSLDQGLQFLIQYYNGEERAKGNILERFSAQQFPDLHSELNLSSLELGDSALYFCASSTRTGPYNEQFFGPGTRLTVL.

The CDR3 spells CASSLDSPRNNEQFF. For the CDR3, the DNA is TGCGCCAGCAGCTTGGACTCCCCTAGAAACAATGAGCAGTTCTTC. The chain recombines TRBV5-1 with TRBJ2-1; unclear D gene. CDR1 SGHRS and CDR2 YFSETQ come from the germline V gene. The CDR3 consists of 15 residues. V dropped 0 bases and J dropped 5 bases, with 12 bases sitting between them.

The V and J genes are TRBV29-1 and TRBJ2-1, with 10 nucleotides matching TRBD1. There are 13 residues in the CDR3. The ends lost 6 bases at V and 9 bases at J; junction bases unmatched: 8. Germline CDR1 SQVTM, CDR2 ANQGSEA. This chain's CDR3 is CSVERQGAAEQFF. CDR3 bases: TGCAGCGTCGAGAGACAGGGGGCTGCTGAGCAGTTCTTC.

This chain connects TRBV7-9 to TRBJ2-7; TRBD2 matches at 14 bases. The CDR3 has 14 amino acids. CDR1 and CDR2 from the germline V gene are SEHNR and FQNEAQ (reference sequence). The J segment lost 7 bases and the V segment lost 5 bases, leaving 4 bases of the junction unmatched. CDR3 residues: CASSPGLAGVEQYF. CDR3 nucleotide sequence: TGTGCCAGCAGCCCGGGACTAGCGGGAGTTGAGCAGTACTTC.

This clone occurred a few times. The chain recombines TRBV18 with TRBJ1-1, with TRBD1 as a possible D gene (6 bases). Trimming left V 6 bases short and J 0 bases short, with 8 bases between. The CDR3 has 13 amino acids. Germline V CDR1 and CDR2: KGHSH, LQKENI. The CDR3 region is CASSTGLNTEAFF. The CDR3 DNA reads TGTGCCAGCTCGACAGGACTGAACACTGAAGCTTTCTTT.

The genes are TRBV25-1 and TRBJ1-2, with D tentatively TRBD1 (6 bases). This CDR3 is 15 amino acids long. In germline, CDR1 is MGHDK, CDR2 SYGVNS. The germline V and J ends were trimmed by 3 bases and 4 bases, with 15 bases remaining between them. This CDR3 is CASSDPRGGSYGYTF. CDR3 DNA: TGTGCCAGCAGTGATCCAAGGGGGGGGAGCTATGGCTACACCTTC.